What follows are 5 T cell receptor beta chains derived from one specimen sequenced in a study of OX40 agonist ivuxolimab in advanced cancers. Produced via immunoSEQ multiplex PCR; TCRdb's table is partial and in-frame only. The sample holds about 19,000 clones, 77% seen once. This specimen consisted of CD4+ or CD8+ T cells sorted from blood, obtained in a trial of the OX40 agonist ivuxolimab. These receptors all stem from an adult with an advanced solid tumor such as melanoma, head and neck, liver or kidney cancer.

In nucleotides, the CDR3 is TGTGCCAGCAGCGTAGATGCCCCAAATACGCAGTATTTT. It specifies CASSVDAPNTQYF. The rearrangement uses TRBV9 and TRBJ2-3; D ambiguous. The germline V gene encodes CDR1 SGDLS and CDR2 YYNGEE. Between the trimmed V and J ends, which lost 0 bases and 7 bases, there was a span of 9 bases. The CDR3 is 13 amino acids.

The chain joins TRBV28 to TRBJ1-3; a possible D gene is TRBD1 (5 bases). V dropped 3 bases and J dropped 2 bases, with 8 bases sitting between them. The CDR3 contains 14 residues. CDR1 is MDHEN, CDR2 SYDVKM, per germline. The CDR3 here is CASSFGGTGNTIYF. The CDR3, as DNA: TGTGCCAGCAGTTTCGGGGGGACTGGAAACACCATATATTTT.

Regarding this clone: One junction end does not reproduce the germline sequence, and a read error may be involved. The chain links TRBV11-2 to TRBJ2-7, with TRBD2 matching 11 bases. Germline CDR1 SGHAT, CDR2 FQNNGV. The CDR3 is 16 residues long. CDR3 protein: CASTLLAGALGYEQYF. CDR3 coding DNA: TGTGCCAGCACCTTACTAGCGGGAGCGTTGGGCTACGAGCAGTACTTC.

The CDR3 DNA reads as TGTGCCAGCCGCTCGGTCGTTTTCGGGACCGGGGAGCTGTTTTTT. Amino acids: CASRSVVFGTGELFF. V is TRBV28 and J is TRBJ2-2; D unresolved. Trimming pared 8 bases from V and 5 bases from J, leaving 18 bases between. Germline V lookup: CDR1 MDHEN, CDR2 SYDVKM. This CDR3 has 15 residues.

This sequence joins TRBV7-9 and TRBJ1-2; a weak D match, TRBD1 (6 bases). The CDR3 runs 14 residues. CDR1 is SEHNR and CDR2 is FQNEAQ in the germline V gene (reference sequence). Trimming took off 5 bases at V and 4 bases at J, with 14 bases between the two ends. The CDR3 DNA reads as TGTGCCAGCAGCCAAACCGGGACAAGCTATGGCTACACCTTC. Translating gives CASSQTGTSYGYTF.